The sequence of this T cell receptor beta chain was determined in a study of T cells after somatic rescue of genetic block. CDR3 length: 16 amino acids. Germline CDR1 SGHNT, CDR2 YENEEA. V was trimmed by 5 bases and J by 6 bases, leaving 19 bases between them. Assay used: immunoSEQ multiplex PCR; TCRdb lists only in-frame clones, some missing. The table has 68,000 or so clones, 85% to 95% seen once; the top ten hold roughly 3%. The sequencing input was peripheral blood mononuclear cells (PBMCs). The sequence derives from a man in his forties. V is TRBV11-3 and J is TRBJ2-2; weak D call: TRBD2 (6 bases). As DNA, the CDR3 is TGTGCCAGCAGCCCTCAGAGTAGGGGCGGGGCCGGGGAGCTGTTTTTT. This encodes CASSPQSRGGAGELFF.